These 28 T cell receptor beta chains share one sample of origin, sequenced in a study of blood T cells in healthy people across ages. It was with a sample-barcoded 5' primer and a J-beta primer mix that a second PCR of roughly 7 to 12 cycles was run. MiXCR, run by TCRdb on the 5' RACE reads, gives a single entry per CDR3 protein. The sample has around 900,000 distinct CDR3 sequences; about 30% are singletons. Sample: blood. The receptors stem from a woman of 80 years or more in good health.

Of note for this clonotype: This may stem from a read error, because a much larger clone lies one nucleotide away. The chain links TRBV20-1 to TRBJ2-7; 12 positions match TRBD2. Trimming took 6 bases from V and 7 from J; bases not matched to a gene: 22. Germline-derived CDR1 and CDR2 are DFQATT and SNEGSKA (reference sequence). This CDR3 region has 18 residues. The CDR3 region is CSATRTLLPASGGDEQYF. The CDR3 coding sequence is TGCAGTGCCACTCGCACGCTACTCCCGGCTAGCGGGGGGGATGAGCAGTACTTC.

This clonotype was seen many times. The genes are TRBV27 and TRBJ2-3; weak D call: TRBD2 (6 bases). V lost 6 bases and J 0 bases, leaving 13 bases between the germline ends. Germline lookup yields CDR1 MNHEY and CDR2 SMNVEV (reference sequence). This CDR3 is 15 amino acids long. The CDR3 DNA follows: TGTGCCAGCAGCCACCGGGGGTTGAGCACAGATACGCAGTATTTT. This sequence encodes CASSHRGLSTDTQYF.

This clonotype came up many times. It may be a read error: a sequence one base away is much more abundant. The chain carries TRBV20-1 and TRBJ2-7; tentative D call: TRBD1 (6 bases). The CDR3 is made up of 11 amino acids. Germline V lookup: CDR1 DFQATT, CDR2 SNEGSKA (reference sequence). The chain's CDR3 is CRVGAGVEQYF. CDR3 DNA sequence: TGCAGGGTAGGGGCAGGGGTCGAGCAGTACTTC.

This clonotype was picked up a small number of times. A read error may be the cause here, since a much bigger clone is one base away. CDR3 DNA: TGTGCCAGCATTAAAGGGACAGGGGGTCTGAAGCAGTACTTC. As protein: CASIKGTGGLKQYF. The chain is built from TRBV2 and TRBJ2-7; 11 bases agree with TRBD1. The CDR3 loop spans 14 amino acids. The ends lost 7 bases at V and 8 bases at J; junction bases unmatched: 10. The germline V gene encodes CDR1 SNHLY and CDR2 FYNNEI.

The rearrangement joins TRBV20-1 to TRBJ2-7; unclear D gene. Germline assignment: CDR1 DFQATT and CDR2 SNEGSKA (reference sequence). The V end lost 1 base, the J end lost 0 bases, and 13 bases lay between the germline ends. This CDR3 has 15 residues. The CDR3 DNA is TGCAGTGCTAGAGTGCTGGGTGAGAGCTCCTACGAGCAGTACTTC. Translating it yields CSARVLGESSYEQYF.

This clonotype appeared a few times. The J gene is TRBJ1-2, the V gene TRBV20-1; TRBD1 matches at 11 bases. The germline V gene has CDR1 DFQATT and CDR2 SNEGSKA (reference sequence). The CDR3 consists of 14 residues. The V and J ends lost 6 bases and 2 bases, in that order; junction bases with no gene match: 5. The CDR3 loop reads CSAIRTGGNYGYTF. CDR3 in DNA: TGCAGTGCGATAAGGACAGGGGGCAACTATGGCTACACCTTC.

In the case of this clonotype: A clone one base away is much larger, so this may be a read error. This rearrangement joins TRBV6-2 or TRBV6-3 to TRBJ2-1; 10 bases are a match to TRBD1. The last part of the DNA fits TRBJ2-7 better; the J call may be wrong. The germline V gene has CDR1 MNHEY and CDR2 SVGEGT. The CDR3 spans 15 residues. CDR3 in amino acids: CASRTGQGNYNEQYF. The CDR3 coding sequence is TGTGCCAGCAGGACGGGACAGGGGAACTACAATGAGCAGTACTTC.

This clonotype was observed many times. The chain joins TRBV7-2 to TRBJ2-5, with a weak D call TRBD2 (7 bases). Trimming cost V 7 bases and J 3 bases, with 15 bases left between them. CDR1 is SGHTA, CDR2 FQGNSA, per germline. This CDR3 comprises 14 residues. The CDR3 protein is CASTAGGLEETQYF. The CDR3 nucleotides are TGTGCCAGCACGGCCGGGGGGCTAGAAGAGACCCAGTACTTC.

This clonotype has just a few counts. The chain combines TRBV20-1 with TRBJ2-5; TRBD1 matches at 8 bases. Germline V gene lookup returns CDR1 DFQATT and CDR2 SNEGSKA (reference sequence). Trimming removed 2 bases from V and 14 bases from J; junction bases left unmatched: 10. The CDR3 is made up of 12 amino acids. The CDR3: CSARPRTGPYYF. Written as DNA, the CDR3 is TGCAGTGCTAGACCCAGGACAGGGCCCTACTACTTC.

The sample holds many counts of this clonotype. CDR3 coding DNA: TGTGCCATCAGGGACATAAGCACAGATACGCAGTATTTT. This codes for CAIRDISTDTQYF. The J gene is TRBJ2-3, the V gene TRBV10-3; D is perhaps TRBD1 (5 bases). Trimming left V 6 bases short and J 0 bases short, with 7 bases between. In germline, CDR1 is ENHRY, CDR2 SYGVKD. This CDR3 has 13 amino acids.

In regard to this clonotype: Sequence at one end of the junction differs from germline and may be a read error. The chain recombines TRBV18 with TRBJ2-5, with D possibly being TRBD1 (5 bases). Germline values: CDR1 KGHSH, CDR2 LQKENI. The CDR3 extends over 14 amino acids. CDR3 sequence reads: CAGSPQALEGTQYF. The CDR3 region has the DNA TGTGCCGGCTCACCACAGGCCCTGGAAGGGACCCAGTACTTC.

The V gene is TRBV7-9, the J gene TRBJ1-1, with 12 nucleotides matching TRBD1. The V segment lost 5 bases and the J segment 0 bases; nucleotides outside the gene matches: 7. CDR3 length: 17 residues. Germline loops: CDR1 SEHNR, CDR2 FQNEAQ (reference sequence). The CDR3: CASSRRDRGLMNTEAFF. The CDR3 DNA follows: TGTGCCAGCAGCCGACGGGACAGGGGGCTTATGAACACTGAAGCTTTCTTT. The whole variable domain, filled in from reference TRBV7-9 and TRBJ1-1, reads DTGVSQNPRHKITKRGQNVTFRCDPISEHNRLYWYRQTLGQGPEFLTYFQNEAQLEKSRLLSDRFSAERPKGSFSTLEIQRTEQGDSAMYLCASSRRDRGLMNTEAFFGQGTRLTVV.

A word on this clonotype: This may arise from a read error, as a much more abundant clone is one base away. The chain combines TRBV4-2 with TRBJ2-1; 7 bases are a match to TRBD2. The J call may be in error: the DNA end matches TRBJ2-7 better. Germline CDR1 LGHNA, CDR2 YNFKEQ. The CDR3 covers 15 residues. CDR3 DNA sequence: TGTGCCAGCAGCCAAGATGGGACTAATTACAATGAGCAGTACTTC. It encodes CASSQDGTNYNEQYF.

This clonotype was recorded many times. This chain's CDR3 is CASSQTTSLETQYF. CDR3 DNA: TGCGCCAGCAGCCAGACAACGAGCCTAGAGACCCAGTACTTC. The chain couples TRBV4-1 to TRBJ2-5; D is uncertain. CDR3 size: 14 residues. Germline lookup yields CDR1 MGHRA and CDR2 YSYEKL. V was shortened by 3 bases and J by 4 bases, with 12 bases between the two germline ends.

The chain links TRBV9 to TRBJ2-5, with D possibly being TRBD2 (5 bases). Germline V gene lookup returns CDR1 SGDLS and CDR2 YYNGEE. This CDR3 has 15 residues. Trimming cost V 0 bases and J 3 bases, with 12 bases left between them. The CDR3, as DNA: TGTGCCAGCAGCGTAGGAGGGAAACTTAAAGAGACCCAGTACTTC. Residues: CASSVGGKLKETQYF.

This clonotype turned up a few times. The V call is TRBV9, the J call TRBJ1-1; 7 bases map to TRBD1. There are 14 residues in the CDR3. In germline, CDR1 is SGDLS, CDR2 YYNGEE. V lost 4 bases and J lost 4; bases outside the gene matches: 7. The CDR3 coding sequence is TGTGCCAGCAGCCCCGAGGCAGGGGGCACTGAAGCTTTCTTT. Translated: CASSPEAGGTEAFF.

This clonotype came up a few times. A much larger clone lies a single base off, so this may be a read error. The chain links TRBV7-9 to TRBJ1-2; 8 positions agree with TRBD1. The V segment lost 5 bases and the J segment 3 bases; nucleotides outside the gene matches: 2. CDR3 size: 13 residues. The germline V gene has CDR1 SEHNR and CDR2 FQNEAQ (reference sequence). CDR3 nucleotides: TGTGCCAGCAGCGAGGGACAGGACTATGGCTACACCTTC. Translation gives CASSEGQDYGYTF.

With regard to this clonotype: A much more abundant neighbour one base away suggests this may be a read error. CDR3 amino acids: CASGEGPPGLSTDTQYF. The CDR3 DNA reads as TGTGCCAGCGGTGAAGGGCCCCCCGGACTAAGCACAGATACGCAGTATTTT. The chain employs TRBV6-1 and TRBJ2-3; D might be TRBD2 (6 bases). The CDR3 is 17 residues long. Per germline, CDR1 MNHNS and CDR2 SASEGT.

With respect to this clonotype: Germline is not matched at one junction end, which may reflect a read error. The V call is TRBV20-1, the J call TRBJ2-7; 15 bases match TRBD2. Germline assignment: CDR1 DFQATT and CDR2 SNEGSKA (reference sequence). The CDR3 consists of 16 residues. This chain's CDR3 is CSTRGLAGGSSYEQYF. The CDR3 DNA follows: TGCAGTACTAGAGGACTAGCGGGGGGGAGCTCCTACGAGCAGTACTTC.

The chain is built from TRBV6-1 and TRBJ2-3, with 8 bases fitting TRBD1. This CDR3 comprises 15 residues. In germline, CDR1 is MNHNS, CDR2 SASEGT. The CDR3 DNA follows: TGTACCTGCAGTGAAGCGCCAGGGGGCCCAGATACGCAGTATTTT. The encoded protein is CTCSEAPGGPDTQYF.

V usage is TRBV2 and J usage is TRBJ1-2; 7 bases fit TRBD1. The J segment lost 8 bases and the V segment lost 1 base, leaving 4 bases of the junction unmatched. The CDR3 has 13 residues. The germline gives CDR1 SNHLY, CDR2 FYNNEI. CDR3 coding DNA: TGTGCCAGCAGTGAAGACAGGGGTCGAGGCTACACCTTC. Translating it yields CASSEDRGRGYTF.

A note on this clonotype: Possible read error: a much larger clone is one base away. The CDR3 DNA is TGTGCCAGCAGCTCAAAGTCCTGCTCCTACAATGAGCAGTTCTTC. It specifies CASSSKSCSYNEQFF. The gene calls are TRBV5-6 and TRBJ2-1; D gene uncertain. The CDR3 is made up of 15 amino acids. Germline loops: CDR1 SGHDT, CDR2 YYEEEE. The V end lost 3 bases, the J end lost 0 bases, and 10 bases lay between the germline ends.

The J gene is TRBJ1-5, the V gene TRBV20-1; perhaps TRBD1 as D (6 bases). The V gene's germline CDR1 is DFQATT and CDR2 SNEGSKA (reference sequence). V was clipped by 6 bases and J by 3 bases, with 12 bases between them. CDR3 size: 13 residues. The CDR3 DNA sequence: TGCAGTGCCCAGGGGCGGATCAATCAGCCCCAGCATTTT. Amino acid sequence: CSAQGRINQPQHF.

CDR3: CASSLRTISGVYGYTF. DNA for the CDR3: TGTGCCAGCAGTTTACGTACCATTTCAGGGGTCTATGGCTACACCTTC. This rearrangement joins TRBV28 to TRBJ1-2; D possibly corresponds to TRBD1 (6 bases). The CDR3 contains 16 residues. CDR1 and CDR2 (germline): MDHEN, SYDVKM. V lost 2 bases, J lost 4 bases, and 17 bases lay in between.

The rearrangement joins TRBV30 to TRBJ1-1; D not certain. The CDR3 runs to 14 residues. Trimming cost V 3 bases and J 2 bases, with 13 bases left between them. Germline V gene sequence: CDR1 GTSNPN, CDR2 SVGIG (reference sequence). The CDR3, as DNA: TGTGCCTGGAGCCGATTACCGGCAAACACTGAAGCTTTCTTT. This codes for CAWSRLPANTEAFF.

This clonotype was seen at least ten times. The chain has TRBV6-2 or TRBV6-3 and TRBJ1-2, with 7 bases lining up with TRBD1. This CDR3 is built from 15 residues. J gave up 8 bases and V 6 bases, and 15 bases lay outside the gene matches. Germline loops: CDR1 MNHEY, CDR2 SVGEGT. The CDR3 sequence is CASSRTKGTVFGYTF. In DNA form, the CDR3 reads TGTGCCAGCAGCCGAACAAAAGGGACAGTTTTCGGCTACACCTTC.

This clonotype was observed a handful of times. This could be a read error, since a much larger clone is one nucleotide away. The CDR3 DNA reads TGTGCCAGCAGGCGAGGACAGTACCAAGAGACCCAGTACTTC. Protein product: CASRRGQYQETQYF. The chain combines TRBV7-2 with TRBJ2-5; TRBD1 is a possible D gene (6 bases). This CDR3 is built from 14 residues. Germline V gene lookup returns CDR1 SGHTA and CDR2 FQGNSA. Trimming removed 6 bases from V and 0 bases from J, with 11 bases in between. The entire variable domain, with the rest obtained from reference TRBV7-2 and TRBJ2-5, is as follows: GAGVSQSPSNKVTEKGKDVELRCDPISGHTALYWYRQSLGQGLEFLIYFQGNSAPDKSGLPSDRFSAERTGGSVSTLTIQRTQQEDSAVYLCASRRGQYQETQYFGPGTRLLVL.

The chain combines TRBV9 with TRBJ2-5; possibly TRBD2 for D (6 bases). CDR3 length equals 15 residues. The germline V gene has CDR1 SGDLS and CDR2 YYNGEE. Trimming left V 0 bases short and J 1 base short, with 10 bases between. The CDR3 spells CASSVEEGFQETQYF. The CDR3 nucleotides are TGTGCCAGCAGCGTAGAGGAGGGGTTCCAAGAGACCCAGTACTTC.